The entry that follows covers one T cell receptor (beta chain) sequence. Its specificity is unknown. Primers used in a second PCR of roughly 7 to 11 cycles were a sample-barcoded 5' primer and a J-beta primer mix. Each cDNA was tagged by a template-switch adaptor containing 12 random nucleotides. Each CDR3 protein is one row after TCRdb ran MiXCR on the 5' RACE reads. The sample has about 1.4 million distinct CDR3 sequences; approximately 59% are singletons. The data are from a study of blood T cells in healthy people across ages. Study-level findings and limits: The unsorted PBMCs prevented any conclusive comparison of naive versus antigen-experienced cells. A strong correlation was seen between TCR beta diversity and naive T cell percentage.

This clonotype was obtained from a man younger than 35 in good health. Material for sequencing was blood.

The CDR3 sequence: CASSQVPAGRSYEQYF. The DNA of the CDR3 is TGCGCCAGCAGCCAAGTACCAGCGGGGAGATCCTACGAGCAGTACTTC. The rearrangement joins TRBV4-1 to TRBJ2-7, with 7 bases aligning to TRBD2. The CDR3 loop spans 16 amino acids. Germline lookup yields CDR1 MGHRA and CDR2 YSYEKL. The V segment lost 1 base and the J segment 1 base; nucleotides outside the gene matches: 7.